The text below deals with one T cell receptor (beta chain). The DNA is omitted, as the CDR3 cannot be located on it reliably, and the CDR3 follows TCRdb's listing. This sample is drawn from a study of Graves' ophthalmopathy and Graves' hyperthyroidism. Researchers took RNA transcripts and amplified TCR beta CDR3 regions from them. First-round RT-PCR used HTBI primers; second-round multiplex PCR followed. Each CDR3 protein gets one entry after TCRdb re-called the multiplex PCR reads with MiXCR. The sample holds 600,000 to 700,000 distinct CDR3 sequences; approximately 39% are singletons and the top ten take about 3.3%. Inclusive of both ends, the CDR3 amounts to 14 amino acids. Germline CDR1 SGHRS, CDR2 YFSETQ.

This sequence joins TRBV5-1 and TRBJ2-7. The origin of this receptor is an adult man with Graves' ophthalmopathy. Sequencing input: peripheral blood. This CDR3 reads CASSFGGGSYERYF.